This TCR beta chain was obtained from a study of cytomegalovirus exposure and HLA in healthy donors. The data were produced by immunoSEQ multiplex PCR, yet TCRdb's version contains in-frame clones alone and is incomplete. The sample carries some 120,000 clones, over 75% recorded once. Trimming cost V 0 bases and J 2 bases, with 12 bases left between them. In germline, CDR1 is SGHKS, CDR2 YYEKEE (reference sequence). This CDR3 is built from 15 residues. Specimen: PBMCs. This chain connects TRBV5-5 to TRBJ2-7; unclear D gene. The source of this sequence is a woman younger than 45 in good health and CMV-seronegative. CDR3 sequence (DNA): TGTGCCAGCAGCTTGGGGGCCTCTGCCACCTACGAGCAGTACTTC. Its protein product is CASSLGASATYEQYF.